The 27 T cell receptor beta chains below all came from one sample that was sequenced in a study of cytomegalovirus exposure and HLA in healthy donors. The repertoire was sequenced with immunoSEQ multiplex PCR; TCRdb's copy has only in-frame clones and lacks some. The repertoire holds more than 300,000 clones, with more than 80% as singletons. The specimen was PBMCs. The receptors shown here come from a young woman in good health and CMV-seronegative.

This chain uses TRBV18 with TRBJ1-1, with D maybe TRBD1 (5 bases). There are 14 residues in the CDR3. Germline-derived CDR1 and CDR2 are KGHSH and LQKENI. Trimming stripped 3 bases from V and 2 bases from J, with 10 bases between. CDR3 DNA sequence: TGTGCCAGCTCACCCTATAGGGGAAACACTGAAGCTTTCTTT. It codes for CASSPYRGNTEAFF. Together with reference TRBV18 and TRBJ1-1, the CDR3 gives the full variable domain: NAGVMQNPRHLVRRRGQEARLRCSPMKGHSHVYWYRQLPEEGLKFMVYLQKENIIDESGMPKERFSAEFPKEGPSILRIQQVVRGDSAAYFCASSPYRGNTEAFFGQGTRLTVV.

The rearrangement uses TRBV2 and TRBJ1-4; D remains unclear. V lost 2 bases and J 8 bases, leaving 3 bases between the germline ends. The CDR3 covers 11 residues. From germline, CDR1 is SNHLY and CDR2 FYNNEI. The DNA of the CDR3 is TGTGCCAGCAGTGAACGGGAAAAACTGTTTTTT. Amino acids: CASSEREKLFF.

V gene TRBV7-2 combines with J gene TRBJ1-2, with 7 positions matching TRBD1. CDR1 and CDR2 (germline): SGHTA, FQGNSA. There are 13 residues in the CDR3. V dropped 8 bases and J dropped 5; count of bases not matched to a gene: 8. The CDR3 region is CASGSGTDYGYTF. For the CDR3, the DNA is TGTGCCAGCGGATCCGGGACAGATTATGGCTACACCTTC.

The rearrangement uses TRBV18 and TRBJ2-1; tentatively, D is TRBD1 (6 bases). V lost 2 bases and J lost 6, with 14 bases in between. The CDR3 is 15 residues long. In germline, CDR1 is KGHSH, CDR2 LQKENI. CDR3 sequence (DNA): TGTGCCAGCTCACCAGTCCACCCCAGGGGCAATGAGCAGTTCTTC. Amino acid sequence: CASSPVHPRGNEQFF.

The V gene is TRBV11-3, the J gene TRBJ2-1; 7 bases are a match to TRBD2. Unmatched junction bases numbered 6, after V lost 5 bases and J lost 2 bases. This CDR3 region has 15 residues. The germline gives CDR1 SGHNT, CDR2 YENEEA. CDR3 protein: CASSVSGTPYNEQFF. The CDR3 DNA reads as TGTGCCAGCAGCGTGAGCGGGACCCCCTACAATGAGCAGTTCTTC.

This clone was recorded a few times. The gene calls are TRBV27 and TRBJ2-5; TRBD1 is a possible D gene (7 bases). The CDR3 spans 15 residues. Trimming pared 6 bases from V and 1 base from J, leaving 15 bases between. CDR1 MNHEY and CDR2 SMNVEV come from the germline V gene (reference sequence). CDR3 amino acids: CASRPAGGTQETQYF. As DNA, the CDR3 is TGTGCCAGCAGGCCCGCAGGGGGGACCCAAGAGACCCAGTACTTC.

In its sample, this clone was seen once. The chain employs TRBV5-6 and TRBJ1-2; TRBD1 might be the D (5 bases). CDR1 SGHDT and CDR2 YYEEEE come from the germline V gene. Trimming left V 2 bases short and J 4 bases short, with 15 bases between. This CDR3 comprises 15 residues. The CDR3 nucleotides are TGTGCCAGCAGCTTAGGTGGGGCGACCGTCTATGGCTACACCTTC. Protein product: CASSLGGATVYGYTF.

The J gene is TRBJ2-2, the V gene TRBV11-3, with 7 bases that match TRBD1. The trim removed 0 bases at V and 5 bases at J, leaving 6 bases unmatched. Germline CDR1 is SGHNT and CDR2 is YENEEA. CDR3 length: 16 residues. In DNA, the CDR3 is TGTGCCAGCAGCTTAGAAGACAGGGATAAGACCGGGGAGCTGTTTTTT. Translation gives CASSLEDRDKTGELFF.

The chain is built from TRBV6-4 and TRBJ2-3, with TRBD2 matching 8 bases. V shed 4 bases and J 2 bases; nucleotides not matched to a gene: 8. The CDR3 covers 16 residues. CDR1 is MRHNA and CDR2 is SNTAGT in the germline V gene. CDR3 nucleotide sequence: TGTGCCAGCAGTGCCTTTAGCGGGGTTCCCACAGATACGCAGTATTTT. It is translated as CASSAFSGVPTDTQYF.

This clone was recorded a few times. This chain links TRBV7-8 with TRBJ2-7, with TRBD2 identical over 8 bases. J lost 0 bases, V lost 5 bases, and 12 bases had no gene match. The CDR3 is 17 amino acids. Looked up from germline, CDR1 is SGHVS and CDR2 is FQNEAQ. The CDR3 here is CASSPWGRGRSSYEQYF. The CDR3 DNA follows: TGTGCCAGCAGCCCATGGGGGCGCGGGAGGAGCTCCTACGAGCAGTACTTC.

This clone was detected once. The chain carries TRBV10-3 and TRBJ1-5; D is possibly TRBD1 (6 bases). Trimming cost V 5 bases and J 3 bases, with 11 bases left between them. The CDR3 runs 14 residues. Germline V CDR1 and CDR2: ENHRY, SYGVKD. CDR3 nucleotides: TGTGCCATCAGTTCAGGGGCCGTCAATCAGCCCCAGCATTTT. It codes for CAISSGAVNQPQHF.

This clone was observed a single time. The V gene is TRBV18, the J gene TRBJ2-7; 10 nucleotides align to TRBD2. This CDR3 has 16 amino acids. The germline CDR1 and CDR2 sequences are KGHSH and LQKENI. Trimming at V came to 1 base and at J to 3 bases, leaving 6 bases not matched to a gene. The CDR3 region is CASSPRDSGGLYEQYF. In nucleotides, the CDR3 is TGTGCCAGCTCACCACGTGATAGCGGGGGGCTCTACGAGCAGTACTTC.

The chain joins TRBV27 to TRBJ1-1, with TRBD1 matching 9 bases. Per germline, CDR1 MNHEY and CDR2 SMNVEV (reference sequence). CDR3 length: 13 residues. Trimming cost V 6 bases and J 4 bases; bases outside gene matches: 3. The CDR3 DNA reads as TGTGCCAGCAGAGGACAGGGGCCCACTGAAGCTTTCTTT. Translation: CASRGQGPTEAFF.

V is TRBV25-1 and J is TRBJ2-5, with D maybe TRBD1 (6 bases). The CDR3 runs 13 residues. Germline V gene lookup returns CDR1 MGHDK and CDR2 SYGVNS. Trimming took 8 bases from V and 3 from J, leaving 13 bases between them. The CDR3 DNA reads as TGTGCCAGCCGAAGGACAGCAGAAGAGACCCAGTACTTC. This codes for CASRRTAEETQYF.

The rearrangement uses TRBV11-2 and TRBJ2-7; no definite D call. CDR3 length equals 16 residues. Germline assignment: CDR1 SGHAT and CDR2 FQNNGV. Between the trimmed V and J ends, which lost 5 bases and 2 bases, there was a span of 19 bases. This chain's CDR3 is CASSTNRQIATYEQYF. As DNA, the CDR3 is TGTGCCAGCAGCACTAATCGCCAGATTGCCACCTACGAGCAGTACTTC.

The rearrangement joins TRBV5-1 to TRBJ1-2; TRBD1 is a possible D gene (6 bases). V lost 4 bases and J 6 bases, leaving 16 bases between the germline ends. From germline, CDR1 is SGHRS and CDR2 YFSETQ. The CDR3 loop spans 14 amino acids. CDR3 bases: TGCGCCAGCAGCCCTGGACAGACACTGGATGGCTACACCTTC. Its protein is CASSPGQTLDGYTF.

This clone appeared once. V and J are TRBV15 and TRBJ2-3; D remains unclear. Germline V gene sequence: CDR1 LNHNV, CDR2 YYDKDF (reference sequence). CDR3 length: 12 residues. Trimming pared 6 bases from V and 2 bases from J, leaving 6 bases between. CDR3 sequence reads: CATSQITDTQYF. The CDR3 DNA reads as TGTGCCACCAGTCAGATCACAGATACGCAGTATTTT.

The genes are TRBV4-2 and TRBJ2-1, with a tentative D call TRBD2 (6 bases). The CDR3 length is 14 residues. The germline V gene has CDR1 LGHNA and CDR2 YNFKEQ. Trimming took 0 bases from V and 4 from J, leaving 7 bases between them. CDR3 nucleotide sequence: TGTGCCAGCAGCCAAGAACTAGCATACAATGAGCAGTTCTTC. This codes for CASSQELAYNEQFF.

The CDR3, as DNA: TGTGCCAGTGTCCCCACTGGGCCGGTGAACACTGAAGCTTTCTTT. Amino acids: CASVPTGPVNTEAFF. The rearrangement links TRBV28 to TRBJ1-1, with D hard to call. V was cut by 9 bases and J by 0 bases, with 17 bases left in between. Germline V CDR1 and CDR2: MDHEN, SYDVKM. The CDR3 has 15 residues.

This clone was detected a few times. The chain joins TRBV7-9 to TRBJ2-1; 10 positions agree with TRBD2. The V gene's germline CDR1 is SEHNR and CDR2 FQNEAQ (reference sequence). The V gene end was trimmed by 5 bases and the J gene end by 4 bases; junction bases not matched to a gene: 11. This CDR3 comprises 17 residues. CDR3 in amino acids: CASSPPRLAGVYNEQFF. The CDR3 region has the DNA TGTGCCAGCAGCCCGCCGAGGCTAGCGGGAGTTTACAATGAGCAGTTCTTC.

This chain uses TRBV4-2 with TRBJ2-5; TRBD2 aligns across 12 bases. The V segment lost 0 bases and the J segment 3 bases; nucleotides outside the gene matches: 5. The CDR3 runs 17 residues. CDR1 is LGHNA and CDR2 is YNFKEQ in the germline V gene. CDR3 region: CASSQELAGGYKETQYF. The CDR3 bases are TGTGCCAGCAGCCAAGAACTAGCGGGAGGATATAAAGAGACCCAGTACTTC.

This clone turned up a few times. The chain combines TRBV9 with TRBJ2-1, with 11 bases aligning to TRBD2. CDR1 is SGDLS, CDR2 YYNGEE, per germline. Germline trimming cut 5 bases from V and 5 bases from J; bases unmatched to any gene: 3. The length of the CDR3 is 14 residues. CDR3 sequence reads: CASRPGLADNEQFF. The CDR3 DNA reads as TGTGCCAGCAGGCCGGGACTAGCGGACAATGAGCAGTTCTTC.

The chain carries TRBV7-3 and TRBJ2-7; 9 bases are shared with TRBD2. Germline V gives CDR1 SGHTA, CDR2 FQGTGA. Trimming removed 0 bases from V and 6 bases from J; junction bases left unmatched: 0. There are 13 residues in the CDR3. Written as DNA, the CDR3 is TGTGCCAGCAGCTTAACTAGCGGGAGCGAGCAGTACTTC. Translated, it gives CASSLTSGSEQYF.

The chain employs TRBV6-1 and TRBJ2-1; 10 nucleotides match TRBD2. V gave up 5 bases and J gave up 10 bases; unmatched junction bases: 5. The length of the CDR3 is 13 residues. Germline CDR1 and CDR2: MNHNS and SASEGT. The CDR3 loop is CASSNPGLAEQFF. As DNA, the CDR3 is TGTGCCAGCAGTAACCCGGGACTAGCGGAGCAGTTCTTC.

The V and J genes are TRBV2 and TRBJ1-1, with TRBD1 matching 11 bases. After removal of 6 bases from V and 3 bases from J, the junction contained 3 bases not matched to a gene. In germline, CDR1 is SNHLY, CDR2 FYNNEI. This CDR3 comprises 14 residues. The CDR3 nucleotides are TGTGCCAGCAGCGGACAGGGGGCGTACACTGAAGCTTTCTTT. It is translated as CASSGQGAYTEAFF.

This clone showed up just once. The J gene is TRBJ1-5, the V gene TRBV7-2; 9 nucleotides match TRBD1. Trimming took 1 base from V and 7 from J; bases not matched to a gene: 8. This CDR3 region has 16 residues. From germline, CDR1 is SGHTA and CDR2 FQGNSA. This chain's CDR3 is CASSLVAGQGGQPQHF. The CDR3 region has the DNA TGTGCCAGCAGCTTAGTAGCGGGACAGGGTGGGCAGCCCCAGCATTTT.

The chain couples TRBV19 to TRBJ2-1; 10 positions match TRBD2. Per germline, CDR1 LNHDA and CDR2 SQIVND (reference sequence). Germline trimming cut 3 bases from V and 4 bases from J; bases unmatched to any gene: 9. The CDR3 length is 17 residues. The CDR3 sequence: CASSIPPGLADYNEQFF. In DNA, the CDR3 is TGTGCCAGTAGTATCCCCCCCGGACTAGCGGATTACAATGAGCAGTTCTTC.